This T cell receptor (beta chain) was recorded in a study of T cell repertoires in cytomegalovirus infection. Study overall: CMV epitopes, recently identified HLA-C-restricted and well-studied HLA-B-restricted, were used. CMV infection and matching HLA type were both indicated by public TCR beta signatures.

CDR3 size: 12 residues. V was pared by 6 bases and J by 16 bases, with 16 bases between. CDR1 and CDR2 (germline): SNHLY, FYNNEI. TCRdb processed the reads anew with MiXCR; each CDR3 protein has one entry. The sample has fewer than 350,000 distinct CDR3 sequences, roughly 28% seen once. Findings and caveats of the study: Frequencies of public TCR beta families were cumulated, and this identified carriers of CMV plus the relevant HLA.

The table lists this clonotype with a few counts. Its antigen is not identified. The sequence came from a human donor in good health (CMV status not recorded). Some clones in this sample may be carry-over from other donors' samples. The sequencing used cultured PBMCs, collected from culture after CMV antigen stimulation. The gene calls are TRBV2 and TRBJ1-6; weak D call: TRBD1 (6 bases). Written as DNA, the CDR3 is TGTGCCAGCAGCGTAACCACAGGGCTTCTCCACTTT. It specifies CASSVTTGLLHF.